Listed below are T cell receptor beta chains from one sample, sequenced in a study of blood T cell repertoires in COVID-19. Repertoires were generated with immunoSEQ multiplex PCR, while TCRdb's copy carries only in-frame clones and drops some. There are 360,000 or so clones in the sample; roughly 87% occur only once, and 3% to 4% lies in the top ten. Input material: peripheral blood. The receptors were gathered from an older woman with COVID-19, enrolled during active disease. Both conserved end residues are part of each CDR3. A D gene is named only where the DNA matches it firmly. Size values are once, few and many counts, or a class for expanded clones, and some rows have none.

size	D	J	V	CDR3	DNA
once	.	TRBJ1-5	TRBV6-5	CASSPSGLTNQPQHF	TGTGCCAGCAGCCCAAGTGGGCTAACTAATCAGCCCCAGCATTTT
.	.	TRBJ2-3	TRBV5-1	CASSFNRDRGTGQYF	TGCGCCAGCAGCTTCAACCGGGACAGAGGGACTGGGCAGTATTTT
.	.	TRBJ1-1	TRBV7-3	CASSQGHNTEAFF	TGTGCCAGCAGCCAGGGGCATAACACTGAAGCTTTCTTT
.	TRBD1	TRBJ1-4	TRBV29-1	CSVGDSSNEKLFF	TGCAGCGTTGGGGACAGCTCTAATGAAAAACTGTTTTTT
.	TRBD1	TRBJ1-1	TRBV27	CASSLSGGWDRGRTEAFF	TGTGCCAGCAGTTTATCTGGGGGGTGGGACAGGGGGCGGACTGAAGCTTTCTTT
.	TRBD1	TRBJ1-4	TRBV18	CASSSRQGEEKLFF	TGTGCCAGCTCATCCCGACAGGGCGAGGAAAAACTGTTTTTT
.	.	TRBJ1-6	TRBV19	CASKVGDTYNSPLHF	TGTGCCAGTAAGGTGGGCGACACCTATAATTCACCCCTCCACTTT
.	.	TRBJ1-1	TRBV2	CAGSGSHTEAFF	TGTGCCGGGTCGGGAAGCCACACTGAAGCTTTCTTT
.	.	TRBJ1-3	TRBV5-1	CASGASSGNTIYF	TGCGCCAGCGGGGCCTCCTCTGGAAACACCATATATTTT
.	.	TRBJ1-3	TRBV6-5	CASSYYRASGNTIYF	TGTGCCAGCAGTTACTACAGGGCCTCTGGAAACACCATATATTTT
.	.	TRBJ1-5	TRBV20-1	CSASLGAFGNQPQHF	TGCAGTGCTAGTCTTGGGGCCTTTGGCAATCAGCCCCAGCATTTT
.	TRBD1	TRBJ1-2	TRBV18	CASSPPLLWTGLNYGYTF	TGTGCCAGCTCACCACCGTTACTGTGGACAGGCCTTAACTATGGCTACACCTTC
.	TRBD1	TRBJ2-1	TRBV19	CASSIAGQGLRQFF	TGTGCCAGTAGTATAGCGGGACAGGGGCTCCGGCAGTTCTTC
.	.	TRBJ1-1	TRBV7-8	CASSLVEGTEAFF	TGTGCCAGCAGCTTAGTGGAGGGCACTGAAGCTTTCTTT
.	TRBD1	TRBJ1-3	TRBV19	CASSDTGALSGNTIYF	TGTGCCAGTAGCGATACAGGGGCCCTCTCCGGAAACACCATATATTTT
.	TRBD1	TRBJ2-5	TRBV12-3/TRBV12-4	CASRDRGQETQYF	TGTGCCAGCAGGGACAGGGGCCAAGAGACCCAGTACTTC
.	.	TRBJ2-2	TRBV9	CASSPWTENTGELFF	TGTGCCAGCAGCCCTTGGACAGAGAACACCGGGGAGCTGTTTTTT
.	TRBD1	TRBJ1-4	TRBV11-2	CASSLRTGGNEKLFF	TGTGCCAGCAGCTTAAGGACAGGGGGTAATGAAAAACTGTTTTTT
.	.	TRBJ1-1	TRBV19	CASMGGVTEAFF	TGTGCCAGTATGGGCGGGGTCACTGAAGCTTTCTTT
.	.	TRBJ2-7	TRBV5-8	CASSLGQGLSYEQYF	TGTGCCAGCAGCTTGGGCCAGGGGTTGTCCTACGAGCAGTACTTC
.	.	TRBJ1-5	TRBV15	CATGPLAGQPQHF	TGTGCCACCGGCCCCCTGGCAGGACAGCCCCAGCATTTT
few	.	TRBJ1-2	TRBV2	CASRSVNYGYTF	TGTGCCAGCAGATCAGTTAACTATGGCTACACCTTC
.	.	TRBJ2-5	TRBV18	CASSLDYRETQYF	TGTGCCAGCTCACTGGACTATCGGGAGACCCAGTACTTC
.	TRBD2	TRBJ2-6	TRBV2	CASNPRRGSSGANVLTF	TGTGCCAGCAACCCCAGGCGGGGGAGCTCTGGGGCCAACGTCCTGACTTTC
once	TRBD1	TRBJ2-4	TRBV27	CASRLTGGAKNIQYF	TGTGCCAGCAGGCTAACAGGGGGAGCCAAAAACATTCAGTACTTC
.	TRBD1	TRBJ1-1	TRBV19	CASSFQQGGDTEAFF	TGTGCCAGTAGTTTCCAACAGGGGGGAGACACTGAAGCTTTCTTT
.	TRBD2	TRBJ2-7	TRBV6-5	CASSSLAGSLYEQYF	TGTGCCAGCAGTTCCCTAGCGGGGTCCTTGTACGAGCAGTACTTC
.	TRBD2	TRBJ2-1	TRBV5-1	CASSLDARGGAGNEQFF	TGCGCCAGCAGCTTGGATGCCCGCGGGGGGGCGGGGAATGAGCAGTTCTTC
.	TRBD1	TRBJ1-1	TRBV5-1	CASSPGQSAGQTAFF	TGCGCCAGCAGCCCGGGACAGTCTGCGGGCCAAACTGCTTTCTTT
.	TRBD2	TRBJ2-2	TRBV9	CASSAKGLAGSNTGELFF	TGTGCCAGCAGCGCCAAGGGACTAGCGGGGTCGAACACCGGGGAGCTGTTTTTT
.	.	TRBJ2-3	TRBV3-1/TRBV3-2	CATRLASTDTQYF	TGTGCCACCCGATTGGCTAGCACAGATACGCAGTATTTT
.	.	TRBJ1-1	TRBV19	CASSVALMNTEAFF	TGTGCCAGTAGTGTAGCCCTTATGAACACTGAAGCTTTCTTT
.	TRBD1	TRBJ2-1	TRBV2	CAIPRGNEQFF	TGTGCCATCCCCAGGGGGAATGAGCAGTTCTTC
once	.	TRBJ2-1	TRBV19	CASSIETSYNEQFF	TGTGCCAGTAGTATTGAGACTAGCTACAATGAGCAGTTCTTC
.	.	TRBJ2-3	TRBV5-1	CASSGDIARSTDTQYF	TGCGCCAGCAGCGGGGATATAGCGAGGAGCACAGATACGCAGTATTTT
.	.	TRBJ1-1	TRBV28	CASLSGGNTEAFF	TGTGCCAGCCTATCCGGGGGGAACACTGAAGCTTTCTTT
.	TRBD1	TRBJ2-7	TRBV20-1	CSATTQGEQYF	TGCAGTGCCACAACTCAGGGGGAACAGTACTTC
.	.	TRBJ1-1	TRBV5-4	CASSLDRAEEAFF	TGTGCCAGCAGCTTGGACAGGGCCGAAGAGGCTTTCTTT
.	TRBD1	TRBJ1-2	TRBV18	CASSDQGGNGYTF	TGTGCCAGCTCAGATCAGGGGGGAAATGGCTACACCTTC
.	.	TRBJ1-2	TRBV27	CASSPHHSLPGYGYTF	TGTGCCAGCAGTCCGCACCACAGCCTCCCCGGCTATGGCTACACCTTC
.	TRBD1	TRBJ1-1	TRBV11-2	CASRTGPGTEAFF	TGTGCCAGCAGGACAGGGCCGGGAACTGAAGCTTTCTTT
.	.	TRBJ2-1	TRBV20-1	CSAIRDNEQFF	TGCAGTGCTATCCGAGACAATGAGCAGTTCTTC
.	.	TRBJ1-1	TRBV6-6	CAATGHGEAFF	TGTGCCGCGACAGGCCATGGTGAAGCTTTCTTT
.	.	TRBJ2-6	TRBV19	CASTWGRYSGANVLTF	TGTGCCAGTACCTGGGGGCGATACTCTGGGGCCAACGTCCTGACTTTC
few	.	TRBJ2-5	TRBV7-9	CASSPRQQETQYF	TGTGCCAGCAGCCCCAGACAACAAGAGACCCAGTACTTC
once	.	TRBJ2-5	TRBV6-1	CASSEGVGGAPQETQYF	TGTGCCAGCAGTGAAGGCGTGGGCGGGGCCCCACAAGAGACCCAGTACTTC
.	.	TRBJ2-7	TRBV7-9	CASSLGAKDYEQYF	TGTGCCAGCAGCCTAGGAGCAAAAGACTACGAGCAGTACTTC
.	.	TRBJ2-1	TRBV11-2	CASSLFVAGGFSYNEQFF	TGTGCCAGCAGCTTATTCGTCGCAGGGGGGTTCTCCTACAATGAGCAGTTCTTC
.	.	TRBJ1-1	TRBV29-1	CSVEAQGSNTEAFF	TGCAGCGTGGAAGCACAGGGAAGTAACACTGAAGCTTTCTTT
.	TRBD1	TRBJ1-1	TRBV5-1	CASSSWTGGNTEAFF	TGCGCCAGCAGCTCCTGGACAGGGGGGAACACTGAAGCTTTCTTT
.	.	TRBJ2-2	TRBV7-8	CASSLALSGGELFF	TGTGCCAGCAGCTTAGCGCTTAGTGGCGGGGAGCTGTTTTTT
.	.	TRBJ1-1	TRBV19	CASSISTVRAFF	TGTGCCAGTAGTATTAGTACGGTGAGGGCTTTCTTT
.	TRBD1	TRBJ2-7	TRBV6-6	CASSYRDRVSEQYF	TGTGCCAGCAGTTACAGGGACAGGGTTTCCGAGCAGTACTTC
.	TRBD1	TRBJ2-7	TRBV9	CASSVAAGTAYEQYF	TGTGCCAGCAGCGTGGCCGCCGGGACAGCCTACGAGCAGTACTTC
.	TRBD1	TRBJ1-1	TRBV3-1/TRBV3-2	CASSITDRLTEAFF	TGTGCCAGCAGCATAACGGACAGGCTAACTGAAGCTTTCTTT
.	TRBD1	TRBJ1-1	TRBV6-5	CASSYPDRADTEAFF	TGTGCCAGCAGTTACCCTGACAGGGCAGACACTGAAGCTTTCTTT
.	.	TRBJ1-1	TRBV7-3	CASSTELNTEAFF	TGTGCCAGCAGCACAGAACTGAACACTGAAGCTTTCTTT
.	.	TRBJ2-5	TRBV18	CASSREAETQYF	TGTGCCAGCTCAAGGGAGGCAGAGACCCAGTACTTC
few	TRBD1	TRBJ1-5	TRBV19	CASSGTGGRLKHF	TGTGCCAGTAGTGGGACAGGGGGCCGCCTAAAGCATTTT
.	.	TRBJ2-3	TRBV27	CASSLSVNLALRGDTQYF	TGTGCCAGCAGTTTATCCGTTAACTTAGCTCTCCGAGGAGATACGCAGTATTTT